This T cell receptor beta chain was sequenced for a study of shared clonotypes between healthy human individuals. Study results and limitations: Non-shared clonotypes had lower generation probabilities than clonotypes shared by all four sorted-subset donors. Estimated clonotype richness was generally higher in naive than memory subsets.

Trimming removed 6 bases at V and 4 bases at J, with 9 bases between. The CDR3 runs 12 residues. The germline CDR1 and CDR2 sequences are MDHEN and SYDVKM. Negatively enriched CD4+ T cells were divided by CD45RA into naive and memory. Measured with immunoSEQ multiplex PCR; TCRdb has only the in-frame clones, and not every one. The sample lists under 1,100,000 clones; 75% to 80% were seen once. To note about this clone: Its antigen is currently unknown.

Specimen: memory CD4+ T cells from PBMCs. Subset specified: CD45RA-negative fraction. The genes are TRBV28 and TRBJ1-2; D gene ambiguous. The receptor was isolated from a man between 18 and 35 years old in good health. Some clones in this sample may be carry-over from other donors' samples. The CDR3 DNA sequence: TGTGCCAGCAGCGCTCGGGGCTATGGCTACACCTTC. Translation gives CASSARGYGYTF.